This T cell receptor beta chain was identified during a study of preoperative IRX-2 immunotherapy in early breast cancer. The method was immunoSEQ multiplex PCR; TCRdb's version includes in-frame clones alone and lacks a portion of them. The sample shows tens of thousands of clones, more than 65% of them seen only once. The sample holds one count of this clone. Treatment of the sample: preoperative locoregional IRX-2 cytokine immunotherapy. Samples came from a phase Ib trial of preoperative locoregional IRX-2 cytokine immunotherapy. This CDR3 has 14 residues. V lost 6 bases and J lost 6; bases outside the gene matches: 5. CDR1 MNHGY and CDR2 SAAAGT come from the germline V gene.

This sequence was found in a human donor with breast cancer. The sequences come from lymph node tissue, collected before IRX-2 immunotherapy. This rearrangement joins TRBV6-8 to TRBJ1-6, with 7 nucleotides matching TRBD1. CDR3 sequence (DNA): TGTGCCAGCAGGACAGGGAGCGCTAATTCACCCCTCCACTTT. It translates to CASRTGSANSPLHF.